The 21 T cell receptor beta chains listed next were all sequenced from one sample in a study of cytomegalovirus exposure and HLA in healthy donors. PCR used 60 Vbeta primers and 13 Jbeta primers. Sequencing was performed with immunoSEQ multiplex PCR; in TCRdb, only in-frame clones are kept and a portion is missing. The sample gives over 70,000 clones, 70% to 80% of which show up once; around 23% is in the top ten. The sample was PBMCs. The receptors here all came from a woman aged 45-65 years in good health and CMV-seropositive.

The chain links TRBV5-4 to TRBJ1-2; TRBD1 matches at 9 bases. This CDR3 contains 13 residues. Germline lookup yields CDR1 SGHNT and CDR2 YYREEE (reference sequence). With 4 bases clipped from V and 6 bases from J, the junction kept 4 bases outside the gene matches. CDR3 in DNA: TGTGCCAGCAGCCTACAGGGGGCAGATGGCTACACCTTC. Translating it yields CASSLQGADGYTF. Full variable domain (missing parts from reference TRBV5-4 and TRBJ1-2): ETGVTQSPTHLIKTRGQQVTLRCSSQSGHNTVSWYQQALGQGPQFIFQYYREEENGRGNFPPRFSGLQFPNYSSELNVNALELDDSALYLCASSLQGADGYTFGSGTRLTVV.

Only one count was recorded for this clone. The chain couples TRBV10-3 to TRBJ2-1; no clear D. Germline V lookup: CDR1 ENHRY, CDR2 SYGVKD. V was trimmed by 8 bases and J by 6 bases, leaving 8 bases between them. The CDR3 runs 11 residues. The chain's CDR3 is CAISGVNEQFF. CDR3 DNA sequence: TGTGCCATCTCAGGTGTCAATGAGCAGTTCTTC.

This chain links TRBV7-8 with TRBJ2-1, with D possibly being TRBD1 (6 bases). The germline CDR1 and CDR2 sequences are SGHVS and FQNEAQ. V dropped 3 bases and J dropped 10 bases, with 16 bases sitting between them. The CDR3 has 14 amino acids. CDR3 protein: CASSLGTQAREQFF. In nucleotides, the CDR3 is TGTGCCAGCAGCTTGGGGACACAGGCTCGGGAGCAGTTCTTC. Filled out from reference TRBV7-8 and TRBJ2-1, the complete variable domain reads GAGVSQSPRYKVAKRGQDVALRCDPISGHVSLFWYQQALGQGPEFLTYFQNEAQLDKSGLPSDRFFAERPEGSVSTLKIQRTQQEDSAVYLCASSLGTQAREQFFGPGTRLTVL.

This clone was counted only a few times. CDR3 in amino acids: CASSLLPDRGGGYTF. The CDR3 DNA is TGTGCCAGCAGCTTACTACCAGATAGGGGGGGAGGCTACACCTTC. The J gene is TRBJ1-2, the V gene TRBV27, with D possibly TRBD1 on 6 matching bases. From germline, CDR1 is MNHEY and CDR2 SMNVEV (reference sequence). The CDR3 loop spans 15 amino acids. V lost 6 bases and J lost 8, with 22 bases in between.

V is TRBV5-3 and J is TRBJ1-3; perhaps TRBD1 as D (5 bases). TRBV5-3 is an ORF, and what it does is uncertain. CDR3 length: 16 residues. Trimming shortened V by 3 bases and J by 0 bases, and 13 bases separated the two germline ends. CDR3 nucleotide sequence: TGTGCCAGAAGCTGTCCCAAACAGGACTCTGGAAACACCATATATTTT. As protein: CARSCPKQDSGNTIYF.

The gene calls are TRBV7-9 and TRBJ2-5; tentative D call: TRBD1 (5 bases). The last part of the DNA fits TRBJ2-7 better; the J call may be wrong. Germline V gene sequence: CDR1 SEHNR, CDR2 FQNEAQ (reference sequence). The CDR3 spans 12 residues. The CDR3 loop reads CASSPGQREQYF. CDR3 DNA: TGTGCCAGCAGCCCAGGACAACGCGAGCAGTACTTC.

The rearrangement uses TRBV18 and TRBJ2-7; possibly TRBD2 for D (6 bases). In germline, CDR1 is KGHSH, CDR2 LQKENI. V lost 5 bases to trimming and J lost 1 base, with 6 bases between them. This CDR3 is built from 12 residues. CDR3 DNA: TGTGCCAGCTCAGCGGGGTCCTACGAGCAGTACGTC. This sequence encodes CASSAGSYEQYV.

V usage is TRBV28 and J usage is TRBJ2-1, with TRBD2 matching 16 bases. The CDR3 has 19 residues. Germline V gives CDR1 MDHEN, CDR2 SYDVKM. The junction had 10 bases not matched to a gene; V was cut back by 2 bases and J by 6 bases. Here the CDR3 reads CASSLVPGLAGGRRNEQFF. DNA of the CDR3: TGTGCCAGCAGTTTAGTTCCGGGACTAGCGGGAGGGCGCCGCAATGAGCAGTTCTTC.

V usage is TRBV2 and J usage is TRBJ2-5; 7 bases map to TRBD2. This CDR3 spans 12 amino acids. V lost 8 bases to trimming and J lost 5 bases; unmatched junction nucleotides: 5. Germline-derived CDR1 and CDR2 are SNHLY and FYNNEI. CDR3 residues: CASAGEGETQYF. In DNA form, the CDR3 reads TGTGCCAGCGCGGGAGAGGGGGAGACCCAGTACTTC.

The chain has TRBV11-1 and TRBJ2-1; D is uncertain. The V gene's germline CDR1 is SGHAT and CDR2 FQDESV (reference sequence). The CDR3 length is 14 residues. V lost 5 bases, J lost 5 bases, and 13 bases lay in between. In DNA form, the CDR3 reads TGTGCCAGCAGCCCTCCCGGCCGGGACAATGAGCAGTTCTTC. Its translation is CASSPPGRDNEQFF.

As DNA, the CDR3 is TGCGCCAGCAGCCAAGCCGGACAGGGGGGCTACGAGCAGTACTTC. Its translation is CASSQAGQGGYEQYF. The rearrangement links TRBV4-1 to TRBJ2-7; 10 bases match TRBD1. V lost 1 base and J lost 3; bases outside the gene matches: 3. The germline gives CDR1 MGHRA, CDR2 YSYEKL. The CDR3 totals 15 residues.

The V and J genes are TRBV2 and TRBJ2-7, with 7 bases lining up with TRBD1. The trim removed 5 bases at V and 2 bases at J, leaving 6 bases unmatched. This CDR3 has 14 amino acids. The germline V gene encodes CDR1 SNHLY and CDR2 FYNNEI. Here the CDR3 reads CASSSRQGAYEQYF. The DNA of the CDR3 is TGTGCCAGCAGTTCAAGACAGGGCGCCTACGAGCAGTACTTC.

This chain connects TRBV6-1 to TRBJ1-2; 10 bases match TRBD1. V shed 2 bases and J 4 bases; nucleotides not matched to a gene: 10. The germline V gene has CDR1 MNHNS and CDR2 SASEGT. The CDR3 length is 17 residues. CDR3 nucleotides: TGTGCCAGCAGTGAATCACATGGGACAGGGGCGATCTATGGCTACACCTTC. Amino acids: CASSESHGTGAIYGYTF.

The V gene is TRBV5-4, the J gene TRBJ2-7, with TRBD2 identical over 10 bases. The germline V gene has CDR1 SGHNT and CDR2 YYREEE (reference sequence). J lost 7 bases, V lost 2 bases, and 6 bases had no gene match. The CDR3 totals 14 residues. DNA for the CDR3: TGTGCCAGCAGCTTTAGCGGGGGGCTCTCTGAGCAGTACTTC. It specifies CASSFSGGLSEQYF.

The chain joins TRBV15 to TRBJ1-2; D gene unclear. This CDR3 comprises 14 residues. The V end was cut by 0 bases, the J end by 5 bases, with 10 bases between. The germline V gene has CDR1 LNHNV and CDR2 YYDKDF (reference sequence). The CDR3 coding sequence is TGTGCCACCAGCAGAGATTTTGGGAGTTATGGCTACACCTTC. Protein product: CATSRDFGSYGYTF.

The rearrangement joins TRBV7-6 to TRBJ2-1, with 9 bases fitting TRBD1. The CDR3 extends over 14 amino acids. The V segment lost 3 bases and the J segment 10 bases; nucleotides outside the gene matches: 7. Germline assignment: CDR1 SGHVS and CDR2 FNYEAQ. CDR3: CASSLGQGSREQFF. DNA of the CDR3: TGTGCCAGCAGCTTGGGACAGGGTTCGAGGGAGCAGTTCTTC.

The chain joins TRBV2 to TRBJ1-2, with D possibly matching TRBD1 (5 bases). Trimming took 3 bases from V and 7 from J, leaving 12 bases between them. CDR1 is SNHLY and CDR2 is FYNNEI in the germline V gene. The CDR3 is 13 amino acids. CDR3 loop: CASSEQGFGGYTF. The CDR3 coding sequence is TGTGCCAGCAGTGAGCAGGGATTCGGTGGCTACACCTTC.

The DNA for the CDR3 is TGCGCCAGCAGTGGACAGATCCAAGAGACCCAGTACTTC. Translating gives CASSGQIQETQYF. This chain joins TRBV10-2 and TRBJ2-5; perhaps TRBD1 as D (5 bases). Per the germline V gene, CDR1 is WSHSY and CDR2 is SAAADI. V lost 4 bases and J 1 base, leaving 7 bases between the germline ends. CDR3 length: 13 amino acids.

This sequence joins TRBV11-2 and TRBJ1-2; 8 positions agree with TRBD1. The CDR3 is 15 residues long. Trimming took 4 bases from V and 5 from J; bases not matched to a gene: 9. Germline CDR1 reads SGHAT; CDR2 reads FQNNGV. The CDR3 nucleotides are TGTGCCAGCAGCTACGTTGGGACAGGACGGTATGGCTACACCTTC. This translates into CASSYVGTGRYGYTF.

The V gene is TRBV27, the J gene TRBJ2-3; TRBD2 matches 9 bases. V shed 2 bases, J shed 3 bases, and the junction held 0 bases outside the gene matches. The CDR3 sequence is 14 residues long. CDR1 and CDR2 from the germline V gene are MNHEY and SMNVEV (reference sequence). CDR3 bases: TGTGCCAGCAGTTTAGCGGGGGGGACAGATACGCAGTATTTT. It encodes CASSLAGGTDTQYF.

In this sample, this clone turned up once. Other DNA sequences in this specimen translate into the identical CDR3. This sequence joins TRBV5-6 and TRBJ2-3; 11 bases fit TRBD1. The CDR3 runs 14 residues. Looked up from germline, CDR1 is SGHDT and CDR2 is YYEEEE. The V gene end was trimmed by 4 bases and the J gene end by 11 bases; junction bases not matched to a gene: 9. The CDR3 region is CASSPDRGRAGQYF. CDR3 sequence (DNA): TGTGCCAGCAGCCCGGACAGGGGGCGGGCCGGGCAGTATTTT.